This TCR beta chain was recovered during a study of blood T cell repertoires in COVID-19. Study-wide background: Sample material is recorded as cDNA or gDNA derived from T cells, B-cell-depleted T cells, or PBMCs.

The CDR3 sequence is 15 residues long. The V end was cut by 1 base, the J end by 9 bases, with 19 bases between. Germline-derived CDR1 and CDR2 are GTSNPN and SVGIG (reference sequence). Original analysis: Reference gene primer amplification in the assay estimated nucleated cell counts. Repertoires were generated with immunoSEQ multiplex PCR, while TCRdb's copy carries only in-frame clones and drops some. V and J calls and clone size come straight from that table; D and trimming were deduced from the DNA. The table lists about 480,000 clones, over 75% of them singletons. Participant ages covered roughly 18 to 89 years across about 22 US areas.

The V call is TRBV30, the J call TRBJ1-3, with D possibly being TRBD1 (6 bases). The TCR originated in a woman aged 40 to 55 who had recovered from COVID-19. Sequencing was performed on PBMCs or T cells enriched from blood (not recorded which). The CDR3 coding sequence is TGTGCCTGGAGTGACTCTTCCCGGGGGGCGGCCACCATATATTTT. Its protein product is CAWSDSSRGAATIYF.